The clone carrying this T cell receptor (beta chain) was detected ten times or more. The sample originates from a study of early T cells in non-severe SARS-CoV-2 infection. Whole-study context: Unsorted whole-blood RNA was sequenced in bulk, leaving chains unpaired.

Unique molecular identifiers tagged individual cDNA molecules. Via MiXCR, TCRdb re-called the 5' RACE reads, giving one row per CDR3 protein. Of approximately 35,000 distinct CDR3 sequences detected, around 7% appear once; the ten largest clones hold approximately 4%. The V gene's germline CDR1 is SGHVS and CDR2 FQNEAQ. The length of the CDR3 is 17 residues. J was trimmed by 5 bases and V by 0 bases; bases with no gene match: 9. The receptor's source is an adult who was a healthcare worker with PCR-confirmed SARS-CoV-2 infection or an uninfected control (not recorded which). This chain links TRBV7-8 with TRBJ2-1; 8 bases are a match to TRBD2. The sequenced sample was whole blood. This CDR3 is CASSLATLVAGHNEQFF. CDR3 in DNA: TGTGCCAGCAGCTTAGCCACCCTGGTAGCGGGGCACAATGAGCAGTTCTTC. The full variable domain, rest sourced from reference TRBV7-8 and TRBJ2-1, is GAGVSQSPRYKVAKRGQDVALRCDPISGHVSLFWYQQALGQGPEFLTYFQNEAQLDKSGLPSDRFFAERPEGSVSTLKIQRTQQEDSAVYLCASSLATLVAGHNEQFFGPGTRLTVL.